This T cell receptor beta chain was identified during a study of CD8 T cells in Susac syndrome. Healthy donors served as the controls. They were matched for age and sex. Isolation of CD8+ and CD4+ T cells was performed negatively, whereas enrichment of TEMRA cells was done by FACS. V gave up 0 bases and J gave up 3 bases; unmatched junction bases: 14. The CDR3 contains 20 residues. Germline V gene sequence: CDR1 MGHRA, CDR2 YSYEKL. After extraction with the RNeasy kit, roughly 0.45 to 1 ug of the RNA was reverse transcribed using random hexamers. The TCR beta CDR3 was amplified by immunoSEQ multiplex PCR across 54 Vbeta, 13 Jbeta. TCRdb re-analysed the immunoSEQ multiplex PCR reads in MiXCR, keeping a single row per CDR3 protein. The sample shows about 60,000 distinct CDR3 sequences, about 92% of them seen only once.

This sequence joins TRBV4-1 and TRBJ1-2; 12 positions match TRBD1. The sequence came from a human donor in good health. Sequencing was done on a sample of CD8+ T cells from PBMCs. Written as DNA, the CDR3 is TGCGCCAGCAGCCAAGAGACCACCCCTCGGGACAGGGGGCGCGACTATGGCTACACCTTC. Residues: CASSQETTPRDRGRDYGYTF.